The clone carrying this T cell receptor (beta chain) has ten or more counts. The data belong to a study of T-cell reconstitution after alpha-beta-depleted transplantation in children. J was trimmed by 10 bases and V by 2 bases; bases with no gene match: 20. CDR1 KGHSH and CDR2 LQKENI come from the germline V gene. The CDR3 is 19 amino acids. The authors prepared the TCRbeta library with unique molecular identifiers. TCRdb fed the PCR reads into MiXCR, producing one record per CDR3 protein. The table records a few hundred thousand distinct CDR3 sequences, roughly 14% of them present only once. This chain uses TRBV18 with TRBJ1-6, with 7 bases aligning to TRBD1. The specimen was PBMCs, collected from the stem cell graft. The TCR originated in a human donor who donated a stem cell graft to a child with Fanconi anemia. CDR3: CASSPSYGIIGGTKSPLHF. The CDR3 DNA follows: TGTGCCAGCTCACCATCGTATGGGATAATAGGGGGCACGAAGTCACCCCTCCACTTT.